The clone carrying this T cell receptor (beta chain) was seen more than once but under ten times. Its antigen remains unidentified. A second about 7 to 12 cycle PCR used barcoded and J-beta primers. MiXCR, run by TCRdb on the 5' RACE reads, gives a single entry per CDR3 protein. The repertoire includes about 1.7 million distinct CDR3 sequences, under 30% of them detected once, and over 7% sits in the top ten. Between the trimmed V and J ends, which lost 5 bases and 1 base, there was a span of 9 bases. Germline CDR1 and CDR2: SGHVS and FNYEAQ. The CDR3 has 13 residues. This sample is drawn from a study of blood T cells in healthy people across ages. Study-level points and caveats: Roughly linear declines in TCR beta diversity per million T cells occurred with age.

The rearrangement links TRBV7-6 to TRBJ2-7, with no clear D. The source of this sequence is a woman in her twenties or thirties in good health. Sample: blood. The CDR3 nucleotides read TGTGCCAGCAGCCCTATTGCATCCTACGAGCAGTACTTC. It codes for CASSPIASYEQYF. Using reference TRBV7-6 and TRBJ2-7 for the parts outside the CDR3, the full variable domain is GAGVSQSPRYKVTKRGQDVALRCDPISGHVSLYWYRQALGQGPEFLTYFNYEAQQDKSGLPNDRFSAERPEGSISTLTIQRTEQRDSAMYRCASSPIASYEQYFGPGTRLTVT.